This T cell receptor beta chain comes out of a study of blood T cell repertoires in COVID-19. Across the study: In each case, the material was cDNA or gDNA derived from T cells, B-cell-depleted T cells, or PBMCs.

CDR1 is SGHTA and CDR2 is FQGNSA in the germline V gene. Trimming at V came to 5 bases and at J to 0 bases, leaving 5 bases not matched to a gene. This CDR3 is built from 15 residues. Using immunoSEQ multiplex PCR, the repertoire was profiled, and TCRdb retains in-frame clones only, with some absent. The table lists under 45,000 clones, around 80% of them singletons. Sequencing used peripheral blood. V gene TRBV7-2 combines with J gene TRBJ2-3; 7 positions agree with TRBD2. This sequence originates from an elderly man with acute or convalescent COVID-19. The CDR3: CASSTFGGSTDTQYF. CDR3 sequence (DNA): TGTGCCAGCAGCACGTTCGGGGGGAGCACAGATACGCAGTATTTT.